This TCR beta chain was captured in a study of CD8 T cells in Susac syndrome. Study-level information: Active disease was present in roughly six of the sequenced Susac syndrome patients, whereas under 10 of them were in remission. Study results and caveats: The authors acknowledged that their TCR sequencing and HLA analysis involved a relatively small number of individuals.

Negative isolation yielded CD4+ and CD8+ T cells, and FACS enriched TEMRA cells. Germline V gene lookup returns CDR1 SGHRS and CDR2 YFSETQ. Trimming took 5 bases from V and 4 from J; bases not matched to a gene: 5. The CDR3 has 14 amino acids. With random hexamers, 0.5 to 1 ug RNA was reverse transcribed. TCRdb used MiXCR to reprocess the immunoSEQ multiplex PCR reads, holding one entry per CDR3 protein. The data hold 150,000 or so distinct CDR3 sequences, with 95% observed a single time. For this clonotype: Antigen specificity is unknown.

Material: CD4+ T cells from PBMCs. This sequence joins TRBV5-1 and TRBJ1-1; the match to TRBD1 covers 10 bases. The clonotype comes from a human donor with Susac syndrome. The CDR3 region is CASRRDRGTTEAFF. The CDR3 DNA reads TGCGCCAGCAGACGGGACAGGGGAACCACTGAAGCTTTCTTT.